These T cell receptor beta chains were read from a single sample in a study of CD8 T cells in Susac syndrome. From the immunoSEQ multiplex PCR reads, TCRdb called clonotypes with MiXCR, one entry per CDR3 protein. This sample has approximately 200,000 distinct CDR3 sequences, with 85% to 95% found just once. Sequenced input: CD4+ T cells from PBMCs. The source of these receptors is a human donor with multiple sclerosis. The conserved cysteine and the conserved F or W are not part of the CDR3 here. The D gene is left open where the match is weak.

D: TRBD1
J: TRBJ1-5
V: TRBV5-6
CDR3: ASSFGQGDSNQPQH

D: -
J: TRBJ2-5
V: TRBV18
CDR3: ASSPFGETQY

D: -
J: TRBJ1-1
V: TRBV29-1
CDR3: SVTGRTSDTEAF

D: -
J: TRBJ2-1
V: TRBV19
CDR3: ASRTRRGEQF

D: -
J: TRBJ1-2
V: TRBV30
CDR3: AWSAMDYGYT

D: TRBD1
J: TRBJ2-4
V: TRBV11-2
CDR3: ASSPTTGANIQY

D: -
J: TRBJ2-6
V: TRBV15
CDR3: ATSSDSSGANVLT

D: TRBD1
J: TRBJ1-1
V: TRBV5-4
CDR3: ASSLSSRTGRRQAF

D: -
J: TRBJ2-4
V: TRBV11-1
CDR3: ASSSRTEKNIQY

D: -
J: TRBJ1-2
V: TRBV30
CDR3: AWTPPGRGYYGYT

D: -
J: TRBJ1-6
V: TRBV7-9
CDR3: ASSAQGDSPLH

D: -
J: TRBJ1-6
V: TRBV20-1
CDR3: SARDLGFTSPLH

D: TRBD1
J: TRBJ2-3
V: TRBV19
CDR3: ASSLQTGRSDTQY

D: TRBD2
J: TRBJ2-3
V: TRBV9
CDR3: ASSVAASGSSTDTQY

D: -
J: TRBJ1-2
V: TRBV29-1
CDR3: SAHRDGYGYT

D: -
J: TRBJ2-5
V: TRBV15
CDR3: ATSRPQETQY

D: -
J: TRBJ1-1
V: TRBV29-1
CDR3: SGTQGLNTEAF

D: -
J: TRBJ2-1
V: TRBV5-1
CDR3: ASSLDTPPNQQF

D: -
J: TRBJ2-1
V: TRBV20-1
CDR3: SARGDVEQF

D: TRBD1
J: TRBJ1-1
V: TRBV29-1
CDR3: SVDGQGITEAF

D: -
J: TRBJ1-6
V: TRBV4-2
CDR3: ASSQRPNGNSPLH

D: TRBD1
J: TRBJ2-5
V: TRBV2
CDR3: ASQGQGLETQY

D: -
J: TRBJ1-2
V: TRBV30
CDR3: AWSFSGSAYGYT

D: -
J: TRBJ1-6
V: TRBV12-3/TRBV12-4
CDR3: ASSSTGAPLH

D: -
J: TRBJ1-6
V: TRBV5-1
CDR3: ASSLFWGRGNSPLH

D: -
J: TRBJ2-1
V: TRBV3-1
CDR3: ASTGGHWNEQF

D: -
J: TRBJ1-2
V: TRBV5-6
CDR3: ASSLAPLYGYT

D: -
J: TRBJ2-5
V: TRBV14
CDR3: ASSQEPQETQY

D: TRBD2
J: TRBJ2-1
V: TRBV3-1
CDR3: ASSQGLATYNEQF

D: -
J: TRBJ1-5
V: TRBV20-1
CDR3: SAPYRGWDQPQH

D: -
J: TRBJ1-1
V: TRBV20-1
CDR3: SAWGVGTEAF

D: -
J: TRBJ2-2
V: TRBV30
CDR3: AWSVQRVIGELF

D: TRBD1
J: TRBJ2-5
V: TRBV6-6
CDR3: ASSYPTGAEETQY

D: -
J: TRBJ2-4
V: TRBV5-1
CDR3: ASSPMGGPNIQY

D: -
J: TRBJ2-3
V: TRBV29-1
CDR3: SVVNTDTQY

D: TRBD1
J: TRBJ1-2
V: TRBV20-1
CDR3: SASEGQGAYGYT

D: -
J: TRBJ2-4
V: TRBV30
CDR3: AWSSSGFKNIQY

D: -
J: TRBJ2-7
V: TRBV14
CDR3: ASSQPGPLSYEQY

D: -
J: TRBJ2-2
V: TRBV3-1
CDR3: ASSPQSYTGELF

D: -
J: TRBJ2-5
V: TRBV30
CDR3: AWSVGLQETQY

D: TRBD1
J: TRBJ2-2
V: TRBV5-6
CDR3: ASSMGQPETGELF

D: -
J: TRBJ2-1
V: TRBV14
CDR3: ASSQEYAAAEQF

D: TRBD2
J: TRBJ2-7
V: TRBV5-4
CDR3: ASSGSGGGTYEQY

D: -
J: TRBJ2-3
V: TRBV5-1
CDR3: ASSFVEGSGTDTQY

D: -
J: TRBJ1-1
V: TRBV29-1
CDR3: SASVDTEAF

D: TRBD1
J: TRBJ1-4
V: TRBV30
CDR3: ARSQDRGDEKLF

D: TRBD2
J: TRBJ2-3
V: TRBV7-9
CDR3: ASSFPIGGRDTQY

D: -
J: TRBJ2-2
V: TRBV3-1
CDR3: ASRPGHDHGELF

D: -
J: TRBJ1-2
V: TRBV3-1
CDR3: ASSQLGDGGYT

D: -
J: TRBJ1-5
V: TRBV12-3/TRBV12-4
CDR3: ASSTSGQSNQPQH

D: -
J: TRBJ1-5
V: TRBV5-1
CDR3: ASSLDPIGAQH

D: TRBD1
J: TRBJ1-5
V: TRBV9
CDR3: ASSVGRGDQPQH